Below, 2 T cell receptor beta chains from the same sample are listed, as sequenced in a study of T cells after yellow fever vaccination. One entry per CDR3 protein, called by TCRdb with MiXCR from the 5' RACE reads. The table shows some 200,000 distinct CDR3 sequences, with around 3.1% occurring only once. Specimen: CD4+ T cells sorted from PBMCs, collected 10 days after the yellow fever booster vaccination. Every receptor here comes from a man younger than 35 who received the YFV17D yellow fever vaccine.

This chain connects TRBV2 to TRBJ2-5, with 10 bases fitting TRBD2. V dropped 6 bases and J dropped 2; count of bases not matched to a gene: 3. Germline V gene data show CDR1 as SNHLY and CDR2 as FYNNEI. This CDR3 region has 14 residues. CDR3 region: CASRLLAGQETQYF. CDR3 sequence (DNA): TGTGCCAGCAGGCTACTAGCGGGGCAAGAGACCCAGTACTTC.

This clonotype came up many times. This chain connects TRBV9 to TRBJ2-1; possibly TRBD1 for D (9 bases). The V end lost 3 bases, the J end lost 14 bases, and 27 bases lay between the germline ends. Germline assignment: CDR1 SGDLS and CDR2 YYNGEE. CDR3 length equals 16 residues. The CDR3 region is CASSEGTGWTSRGEFF. CDR3 sequence (DNA): TGTGCCAGCAGCGAGGGGACAGGGTGGACTAGCCGTGGGGAGTTCTTC.